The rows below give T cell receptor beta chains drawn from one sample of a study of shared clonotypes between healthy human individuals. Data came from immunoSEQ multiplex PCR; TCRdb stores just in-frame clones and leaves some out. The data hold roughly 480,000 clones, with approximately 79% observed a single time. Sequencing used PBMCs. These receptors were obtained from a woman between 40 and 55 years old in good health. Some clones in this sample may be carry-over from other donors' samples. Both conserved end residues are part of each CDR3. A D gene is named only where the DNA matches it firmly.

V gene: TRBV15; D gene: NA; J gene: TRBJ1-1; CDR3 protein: CATSRVQVPWTEAFF
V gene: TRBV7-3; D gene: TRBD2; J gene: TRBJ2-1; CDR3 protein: CASSPTSGRPLNEQFF
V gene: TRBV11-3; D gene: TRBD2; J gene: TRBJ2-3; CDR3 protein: CASSLVAGVGGDTQYF
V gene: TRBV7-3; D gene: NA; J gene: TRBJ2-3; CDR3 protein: CASSLVTSVADTQYF
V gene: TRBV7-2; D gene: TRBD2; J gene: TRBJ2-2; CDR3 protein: CASSPRGLAGGSGELFF
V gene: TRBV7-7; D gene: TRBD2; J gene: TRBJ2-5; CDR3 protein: CASSLSLAGQETQYF
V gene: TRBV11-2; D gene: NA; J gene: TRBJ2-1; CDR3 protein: CASSGLSFYNEQFF
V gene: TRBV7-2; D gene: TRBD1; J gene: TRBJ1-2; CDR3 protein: CASSVGQASYTF
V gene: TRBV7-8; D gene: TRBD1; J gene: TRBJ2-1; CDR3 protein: CASSNVGTGKYNEQFF
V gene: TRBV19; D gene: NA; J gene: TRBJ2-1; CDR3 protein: CASSTALGPNEQFF
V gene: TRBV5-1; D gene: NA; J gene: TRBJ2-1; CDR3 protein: CASNAGVYEQFF
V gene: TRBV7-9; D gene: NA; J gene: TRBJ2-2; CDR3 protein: CASSQHLGTRNTGELFF
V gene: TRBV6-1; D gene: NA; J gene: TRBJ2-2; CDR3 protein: CASSEVQGYTGELFF
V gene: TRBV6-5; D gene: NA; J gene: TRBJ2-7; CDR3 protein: CASSYRGQPSEQYF
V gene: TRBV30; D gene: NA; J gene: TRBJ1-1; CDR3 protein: CAWSSQGGTEAFF
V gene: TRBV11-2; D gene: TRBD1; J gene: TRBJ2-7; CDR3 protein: CASSPERQGHYEQYF
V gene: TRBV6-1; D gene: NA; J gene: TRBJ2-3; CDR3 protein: CASSELPYRGSDTQYF
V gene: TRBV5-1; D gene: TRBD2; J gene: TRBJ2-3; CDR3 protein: CASSTGTSPGDTQYF
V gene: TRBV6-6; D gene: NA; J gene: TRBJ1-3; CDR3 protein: CASQTVGGAGNTIYF
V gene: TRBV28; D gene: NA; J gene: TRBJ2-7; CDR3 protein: CASKMEGSYEQYF